This T cell receptor beta chain is drawn from a study of CD8 T cells in ankylosing spondylitis. The study, taken as a whole, reports: Reports say disease-linked clones showed up significantly more in matched ankylosing spondylitis synovial fluid. Seemingly distinctive of ankylosing spondylitis blood was a TCR beta motif formed by eight highly homologous variants.

This clonotype occurred a few times. Its antigen is as yet unknown. One entry per CDR3 protein, called by TCRdb with MiXCR from the 5' RACE reads. The sample holds under 950,000 distinct CDR3 sequences, about 20% seen once. The germline gives CDR1 KGHSH, CDR2 LQKENI. Trimming cost V 3 bases and J 8 bases, with 19 bases left between them. CDR3 size: 15 residues. The sequence was obtained from a male donor with ankylosing spondylitis. This chain links TRBV18 with TRBJ1-2; TRBD1 is a possible D gene (6 bases). Sequencing was done on a sample of blood, either unsorted or a sorted T cell fraction (not recorded which). CDR3 nucleotide sequence: TGTGCCAGCTCACCCTTGGACAGTCCTACCAGGGGCTACACCTTC. Its protein product is CASSPLDSPTRGYTF.